The next 18 T cell receptor beta chains were all read from a single sample in a study of tumor-infiltrating lymphocytes in primary liver carcinoma. Unsorted bulk tissue, roughly 20-34 mg of it, served as the source for co-extraction of RNA and DNA. Starting from 500 ng of total RNA, TCR beta cDNA was produced with a primer in the constant region. Libraries covering TCR beta were generated through three nested multiplex PCR rounds (using a slightly modified ARM-PCR). Each of the first two PCR rounds ran approximately 10 cycles with TRBV1-TRBV30 forward and C-beta reverse primers. TCRdb itself ran the multiplex PCR reads through MiXCR, one entry per CDR3 protein. Of 75,000 to 90,000 distinct CDR3 sequences listed, 72% are singletons. Source material: liver tumor tissue from sampling region 1. The subset denotes: tumor region T1, superior pole. The receptors derive from a man aged 40-50 years with primary liver carcinoma and hepatitis B virus infection.

Worth noting for this clonotype: Lacking the conserved final phenylalanine or tryptophan, this CDR3 likely reflects a read error. The chain links TRBV29-1 to TRBJ2-3; 7 bases are shared with TRBD1. V dropped 7 bases and J dropped 5; count of bases not matched to a gene: 9. CDR3 size: 13 residues. The germline CDR1 and CDR2 sequences are SQVTM and ANQGSEA. The CDR3 DNA is TGCAGCGCGAGACAGGGAAAGAGAGATACGCAGTATCTT. Its translation is CSARQGKRDTQYL.

With respect to this clonotype: A much bigger clone sits one base away, suggesting this may be a read error. The chain links TRBV11-1 to TRBJ2-2, with D perhaps TRBD2 (5 bases). Germline V gene sequence: CDR1 SGHAT, CDR2 FQDESV (reference sequence). The CDR3 consists of 16 residues. The DNA for the CDR3 is TGTGCCAGCAGTTTACTCCCTAGGCGCGGCACCGGGGAGCCGTTTTTT. It encodes CASSLLPRRGTGEPFF.

This clonotype has just a few counts. The chain carries TRBV2 and TRBJ2-2; D might be TRBD2 (6 bases). Trimming pared 7 bases from V and 5 bases from J, leaving 11 bases between. From germline, CDR1 is SNHLY and CDR2 FYNNEI. This CDR3 contains 13 residues. DNA for the CDR3: TGTGCCAGCATGGAGGGGAGGACCGGGGAGCTGTTTTTT. It is translated as CASMEGRTGELFF.

Details on this clonotype: Its ends do not fully match the called genes, so a read error is possible. The J gene is TRBJ2-2, the V gene TRBV24-1; TRBD2 is a possible D gene (5 bases). Germline V gene data show CDR1 as KGHDR and CDR2 as SFDVKD. The CDR3 covers 14 residues. This chain's CDR3 is CATSDPNTTGELFF. The DNA for the CDR3 is TGTGCCACCAGTGATCCCAACACTACCGGGGAGCTATTTTTT.

This clonotype showed up just a few times. The J gene is TRBJ1-1, the V gene TRBV20-1; 10 positions agree with TRBD1. This CDR3 has 15 amino acids. The V segment lost 1 base and the J segment 7 bases; nucleotides outside the gene matches: 9. Germline loops: CDR1 DFQATT, CDR2 SNEGSKA (reference sequence). CDR3 DNA sequence: TGCAGTGCTAGAGTGGGGGGGACAGGGGCTGGTGAAGCTTTCTTT. Translated, it gives CSARVGGTGAGEAFF.

In the case of this clonotype: At one boundary the junction diverges from the germline segment, which might be a read error. V usage is TRBV6-1 and J usage is TRBJ2-7; a weak D match, TRBD1 (6 bases). Per the germline V gene, CDR1 is MNHNS and CDR2 is SASEGT. The CDR3 runs 15 residues. CDR3 nucleotide sequence: TGTGCCAGCAGTGAAGCGCCGGGACATGGCTACGAGCAGTATTTC. Translated: CASSEAPGHGYEQYF.

This clonotype has a count of ten or more. This sequence joins TRBV10-3 and TRBJ2-7; 7 nucleotides agree with TRBD2. With 10 bases clipped from V and 6 bases from J, the junction kept 12 bases outside the gene matches. The CDR3 spans 13 residues. Looked up from germline, CDR1 is ENHRY and CDR2 is SYGVKD. The CDR3 DNA is TGTGCCAGCGCCGACCTCGGGACTACCGAGCAGTACTTC. Its protein product is CASADLGTTEQYF.

This clonotype was seen repeatedly, ten times or more. The chain has TRBV30 and TRBJ2-1; D may match TRBD1 or TRBD2 (5 bases each). The V gene's germline CDR1 is GTSNPN and CDR2 SVGIG (reference sequence). The CDR3 has 14 amino acids. Trimming cost V 1 base and J 0 bases, with 7 bases left between them. The CDR3 sequence: CAWSGDDSYNEQFF. The DNA of the CDR3 is TGTGCCTGGAGTGGGGACGACTCCTACAATGAGCAGTTCTTC.

The chain uses TRBV7-8 and TRBJ2-1, with a possible D match to TRBD1 (5 bases). Germline CDR1 is SGHVS and CDR2 is FQNEAQ. The CDR3 runs to 16 residues. The V end lost 1 base, the J end lost 13 bases, and 23 bases lay between the germline ends. The DNA for the CDR3 is TGTGCCAGCAGCTTAGAGGGGAACAACCCCCGAGATCAACAGTTCTTC. It codes for CASSLEGNNPRDQQFF.

The chain couples TRBV11-2 to TRBJ2-2; possibly TRBD2 for D (5 bases). The CDR3 has 15 amino acids. The germline gives CDR1 SGHAT, CDR2 FQNNGV. CDR3 in amino acids: CVSSLAGRGTGELFF. In nucleotides, the CDR3 is TGTGTCAGTAGCTTAGCCGGACGGGGTACCGGGGAGCTGTTTTTT.

A word on this clonotype: This clone may be a read error of a much larger clone one base away. The chain employs TRBV2 and TRBJ1-2; no clear D gene. The CDR3 is 17 residues long. The V end was cut by 3 bases, the J end by 8 bases, with 25 bases between. The V gene's germline CDR1 is SNHLY and CDR2 FYNNEI. Here the CDR3 reads CASSELGAFNIYEGYTF. CDR3 nucleotides: TGTGCCAGCAGTGAGCTAGGAGCCTTCAATATCTACGAGGGCTACACCTTC.

This clonotype appeared a few times. This could be a read error, since a much larger clone is one nucleotide away. The chain has TRBV10-3 and TRBJ2-3, with D possibly matching TRBD2 (6 bases). V lost 5 bases to trimming and J lost 8 bases, with 14 bases between them. CDR1 is ENHRY, CDR2 SYGVKD, per germline. This CDR3 contains 13 residues. CDR3 nucleotides: TGTGCCATCAGTAACGCTAGCGCCCGTACGCAGTATTTT. It specifies CAISNASARTQYF.

Ten or more counts support this clonotype. The chain employs TRBV12-3 or TRBV12-4 and TRBJ2-7; TRBD1 aligns across 10 bases. The V and J ends lost 6 bases and 5 bases, in that order; junction bases with no gene match: 10. The CDR3 loop spans 15 amino acids. The CDR3 protein is CASSVGGQGNHEQYF. CDR3 sequence (DNA): TGTGCCAGCAGCGTAGGGGGACAGGGGAACCACGAGCAGTACTTC.

With respect to this clonotype: The junction does not match germline at one end; this may be a read error. The chain joins TRBV6-5 to TRBJ2-7; D remains ambiguous. The CDR3 sequence is 16 residues long. Germline V gene data show CDR1 as MNHEY and CDR2 as SVGAGI. CDR3 coding DNA: TGTGCCAGCAATTACGGGCCATCAGACATCTCCTACGAGCAGTACTTT. This sequence encodes CASNYGPSDISYEQYF.

CDR3 sequence: CSVAHTSGQETQYF. CDR3 nucleotide sequence: TGCAGCGTTGCTCACACTAGCGGTCAAGAGACCCAGTACTTC. The chain combines TRBV29-1 with TRBJ2-5; 8 bases match TRBD2. CDR1 is SQVTM and CDR2 is ANQGSEA in the germline V gene. The CDR3 is made up of 14 amino acids. V was clipped by 4 bases and J by 2 bases; unmatched bases: 6.

About this clonotype: The junction does not match germline at one end; this may be a read error. The chain links TRBV25-1 to TRBJ2-7; D gene ambiguous. The CDR3 is made up of 15 amino acids. Germline V gives CDR1 MGHDK, CDR2 SYGVNS. The CDR3 sequence is CAPTLGSQNCYEEYF. The CDR3 DNA reads TGTGCCCCCACCCTCGGGTCCCAGAATTGCTACGAGGAGTACTTC.

Note on this clonotype: Its ends do not fully match the called genes, so a read error is possible. This rearrangement joins TRBV18 to TRBJ2-7; tentatively, D is TRBD1 or TRBD2 (5 bases each). The CDR3 is 15 residues long. Looked up from germline, CDR1 is KGHSH and CDR2 is LQKENI. The CDR3 DNA reads as TGTGCCAGCTCACCACTAGGGGAGACTCGGTACGGGCAGTACTTC. This sequence encodes CASSPLGETRYGQYF.

As to this clonotype: An end of the junction does not agree with germline; a read error may underlie this. This chain links TRBV11-2 with TRBJ1-1; TRBD1 agrees at 8 bases. Germline V lookup: CDR1 SGHAT, CDR2 FQNNGV. This CDR3 comprises 15 residues. In DNA, the CDR3 is TGTGCCAGCAACTTCTGGGGACAGGACAACACTGAAGTTTTCTTT. Translated, it gives CASNFWGQDNTEVFF.